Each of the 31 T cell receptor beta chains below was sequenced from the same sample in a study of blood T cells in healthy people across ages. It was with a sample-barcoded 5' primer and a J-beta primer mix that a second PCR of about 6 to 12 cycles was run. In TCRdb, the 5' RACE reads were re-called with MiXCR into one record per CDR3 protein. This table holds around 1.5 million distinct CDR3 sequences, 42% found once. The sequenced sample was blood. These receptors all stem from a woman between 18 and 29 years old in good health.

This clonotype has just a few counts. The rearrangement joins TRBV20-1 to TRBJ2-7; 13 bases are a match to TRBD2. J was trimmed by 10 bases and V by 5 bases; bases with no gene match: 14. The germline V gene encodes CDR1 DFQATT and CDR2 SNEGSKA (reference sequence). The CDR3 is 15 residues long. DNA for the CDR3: TGCAGTGCTGGTCGGACTAGCGGGGGCCGGGAGCCCCAGTACTTC. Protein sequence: CSAGRTSGGREPQYF.

This CDR3 reads CASSKFPLGNEQYF. The DNA for the CDR3 is TGTGCCAGCAGTAAATTTCCGTTGGGGAATGAGCAGTACTTC. The V call is TRBV27, the J call TRBJ2-1; D is unclear. The end of the DNA fits TRBJ2-7 better, so the J call may be wrong. Germline V gene lookup returns CDR1 MNHEY and CDR2 SMNVEV (reference sequence). The CDR3 has 14 residues.

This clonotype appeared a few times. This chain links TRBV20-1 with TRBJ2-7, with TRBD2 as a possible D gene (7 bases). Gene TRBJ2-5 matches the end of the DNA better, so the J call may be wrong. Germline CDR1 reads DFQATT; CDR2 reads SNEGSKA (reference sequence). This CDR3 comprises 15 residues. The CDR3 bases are TGCAGTGCTAGAGATGGGGGGGCGCCACGGGAGACCCAGTACTTC. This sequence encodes CSARDGGAPRETQYF.

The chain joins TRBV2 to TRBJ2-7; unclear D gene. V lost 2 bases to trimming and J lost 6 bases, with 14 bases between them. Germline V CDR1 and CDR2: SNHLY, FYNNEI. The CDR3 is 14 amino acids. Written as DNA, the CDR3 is TGTGCCAGCAGTGAAAGGACGGCTTATCCCGAGCAGTACTTC. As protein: CASSERTAYPEQYF.

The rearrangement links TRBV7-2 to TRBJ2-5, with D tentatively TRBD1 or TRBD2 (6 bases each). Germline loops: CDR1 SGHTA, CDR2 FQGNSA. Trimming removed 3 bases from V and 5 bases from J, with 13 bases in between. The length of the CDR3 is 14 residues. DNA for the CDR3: TGTGCCAGCAGCTTTCACGGGGGCTCGGAGACCCAGTACTTC. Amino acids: CASSFHGGSETQYF.

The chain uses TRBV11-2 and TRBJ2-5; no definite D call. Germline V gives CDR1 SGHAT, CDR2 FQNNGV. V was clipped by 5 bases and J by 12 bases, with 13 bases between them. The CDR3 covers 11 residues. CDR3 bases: TGTGCCAGCAGCCTGCAGGAAGAGGAGTACTTC. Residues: CASSLQEEEYF. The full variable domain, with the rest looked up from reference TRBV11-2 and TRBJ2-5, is EAGVAQSPRYKIIEKRQSVAFWCNPISGHATLYWYQQILGQGPKLLIQFQNNGVVDDSQLPKDRFSAERLKGVDSTLKIQPAKLEDSAVYLCASSLQEEEYFGPGTRLLVL.

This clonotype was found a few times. In DNA form, the CDR3 reads TGTGCCAGCAGCTTCGGGACTAGCGGGGAAACAGATACGCAGTATTTT. As protein: CASSFGTSGETDTQYF. The chain has TRBV12-3 or TRBV12-4 and TRBJ2-3; 13 nucleotides line up with TRBD2. The CDR3 is 16 amino acids. Germline trimming cut 6 bases from V and 3 bases from J; bases unmatched to any gene: 6.

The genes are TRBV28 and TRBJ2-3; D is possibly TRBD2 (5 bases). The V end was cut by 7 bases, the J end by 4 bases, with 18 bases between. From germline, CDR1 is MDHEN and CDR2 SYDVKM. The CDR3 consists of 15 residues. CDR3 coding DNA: TGTGCCAGCAAACTACTAGTTACCGCCGCAGATACGCAGTATTTT. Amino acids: CASKLLVTAADTQYF.

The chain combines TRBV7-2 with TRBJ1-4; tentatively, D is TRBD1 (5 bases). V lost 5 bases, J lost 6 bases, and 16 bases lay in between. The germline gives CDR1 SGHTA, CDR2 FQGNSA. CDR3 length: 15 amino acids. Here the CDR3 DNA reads TGTGCCAGCAGCCCCGAGACAGCTCTCCATGAAAAACTGTTTTTT. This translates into CASSPETALHEKLFF.

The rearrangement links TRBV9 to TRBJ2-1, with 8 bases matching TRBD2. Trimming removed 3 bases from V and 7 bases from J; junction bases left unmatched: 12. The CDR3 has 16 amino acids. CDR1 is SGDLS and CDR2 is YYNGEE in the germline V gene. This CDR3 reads CASSESGPAGENEQFF. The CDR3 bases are TGTGCCAGCAGCGAGTCTGGGCCAGCGGGAGAAAATGAGCAGTTCTTC.

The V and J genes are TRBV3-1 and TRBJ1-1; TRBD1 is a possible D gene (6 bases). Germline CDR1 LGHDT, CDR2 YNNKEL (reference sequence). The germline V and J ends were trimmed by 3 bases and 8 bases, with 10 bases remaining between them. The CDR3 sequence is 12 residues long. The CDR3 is CASSHEGGEAFF. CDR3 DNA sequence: TGTGCCAGCAGCCATGAAGGGGGGGAAGCTTTCTTT. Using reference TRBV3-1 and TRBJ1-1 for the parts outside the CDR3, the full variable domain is DTAVSQTPKYLVTQMGNDKSIKCEQNLGHDTMYWYKQDSKKFLKIMFSYNNKELIINETVPNRFSPKSPDKAHLNLHINSLELGDSAVYFCASSHEGGEAFFGQGTRLTVV.

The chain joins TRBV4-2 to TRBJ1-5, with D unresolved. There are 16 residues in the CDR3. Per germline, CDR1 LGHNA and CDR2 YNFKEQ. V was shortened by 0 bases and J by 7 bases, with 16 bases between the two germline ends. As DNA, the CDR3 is TGTGCCAGCAGCCAAGACCGGTTCTTGTGGCCCCAGCCCCAGCATTTT. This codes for CASSQDRFLWPQPQHF.

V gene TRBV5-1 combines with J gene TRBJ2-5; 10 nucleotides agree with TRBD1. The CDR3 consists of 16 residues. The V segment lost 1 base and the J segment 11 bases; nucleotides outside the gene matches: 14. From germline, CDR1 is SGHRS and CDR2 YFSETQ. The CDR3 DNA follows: TGCGCCAGCAGCTTGCTCCGGGACAGGGGCTACAATGAGCAGTACTTC. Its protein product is CASSLLRDRGYNEQYF. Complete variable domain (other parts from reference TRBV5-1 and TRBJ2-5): KAGVTQTPRYLIKTRGQQVTLSCSPISGHRSVSWYQQTPGQGLQFLFEYFSETQRNKGNFPGRFSGRQFSNSRSEMNVSTLELGDSALYLCASSLLRDRGYNEQYFGPGTRLLVL.

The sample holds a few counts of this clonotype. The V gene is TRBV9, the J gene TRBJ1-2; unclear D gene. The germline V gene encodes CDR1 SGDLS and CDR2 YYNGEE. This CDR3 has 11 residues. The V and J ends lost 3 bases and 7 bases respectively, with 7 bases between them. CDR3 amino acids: CASSDGSGYTF. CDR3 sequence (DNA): TGTGCCAGCAGCGACGGAAGTGGCTACACCTTC.

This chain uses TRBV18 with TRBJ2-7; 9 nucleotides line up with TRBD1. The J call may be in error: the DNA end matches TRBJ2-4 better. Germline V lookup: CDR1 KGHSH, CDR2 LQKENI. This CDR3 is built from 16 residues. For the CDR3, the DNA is TGTGCCAGCTCACCTCAGGACAGGGGTAGCCAAAACATTCAGTACTTC. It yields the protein CASSPQDRGSQNIQYF.

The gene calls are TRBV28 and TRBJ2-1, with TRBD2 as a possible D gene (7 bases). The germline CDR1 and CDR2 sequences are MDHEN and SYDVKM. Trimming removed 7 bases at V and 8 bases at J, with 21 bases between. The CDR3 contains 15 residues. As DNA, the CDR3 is TGTGCCAGCACCAACGCGGGGGCAGGGAGGCATGAGCAGTTCTTC. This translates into CASTNAGAGRHEQFF.

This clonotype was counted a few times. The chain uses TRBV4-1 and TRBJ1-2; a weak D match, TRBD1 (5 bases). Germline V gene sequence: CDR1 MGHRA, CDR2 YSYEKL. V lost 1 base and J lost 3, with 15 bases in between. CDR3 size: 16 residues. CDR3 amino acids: CASSQGIGVLDYGYTF. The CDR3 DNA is TGCGCCAGCAGCCAAGGGATAGGGGTTTTGGACTATGGCTACACCTTC.

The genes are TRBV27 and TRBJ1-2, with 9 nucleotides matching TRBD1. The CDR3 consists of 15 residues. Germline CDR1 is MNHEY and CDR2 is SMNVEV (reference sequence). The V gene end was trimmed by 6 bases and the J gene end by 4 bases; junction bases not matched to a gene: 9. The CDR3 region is CASSVDRGDVYGYTF. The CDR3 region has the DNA TGTGCCAGCAGCGTGGACAGGGGTGATGTCTATGGCTACACCTTC.

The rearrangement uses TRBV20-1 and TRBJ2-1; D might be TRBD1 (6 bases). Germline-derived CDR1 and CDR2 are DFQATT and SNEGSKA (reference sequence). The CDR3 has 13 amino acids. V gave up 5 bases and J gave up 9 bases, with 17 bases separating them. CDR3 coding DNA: TGCAGTGCTCAGAATGCAGGGGCGGGTGAGCAGTTCTTC. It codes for CSAQNAGAGEQFF.

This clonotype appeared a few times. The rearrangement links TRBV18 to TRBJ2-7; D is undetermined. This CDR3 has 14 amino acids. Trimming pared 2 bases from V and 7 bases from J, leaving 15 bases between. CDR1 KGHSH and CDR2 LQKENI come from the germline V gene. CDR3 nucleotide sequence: TGTGCCAGCTCACCATTGGCAGAGACATCAGAGCAGTACTTC. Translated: CASSPLAETSEQYF.

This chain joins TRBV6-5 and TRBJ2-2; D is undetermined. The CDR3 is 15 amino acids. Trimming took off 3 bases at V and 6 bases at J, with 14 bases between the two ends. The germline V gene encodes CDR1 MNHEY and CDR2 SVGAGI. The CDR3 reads CASSYFLANPGELFF. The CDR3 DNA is TGTGCCAGCAGTTATTTCCTGGCCAACCCCGGGGAGCTGTTTTTT.

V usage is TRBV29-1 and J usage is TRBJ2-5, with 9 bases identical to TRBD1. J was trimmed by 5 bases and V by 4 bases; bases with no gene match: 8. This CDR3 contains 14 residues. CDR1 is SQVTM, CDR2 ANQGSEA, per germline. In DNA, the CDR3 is TGCAGCGTTGCCACTGGGACAGGGTTGGAGACCCAGTACTTC. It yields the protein CSVATGTGLETQYF.

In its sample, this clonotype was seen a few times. The CDR3 DNA follows: TGTGCCAGCAGCGGCGGGCCACAAGCTTTCTTT. Translating gives CASSGGPQAFF. The chain couples TRBV4-2 to TRBJ1-1; D call uncertain. CDR1 is LGHNA, CDR2 YNFKEQ, per germline. The CDR3 covers 11 residues. Trimming cost V 5 bases and J 9 bases, with 10 bases left between them.

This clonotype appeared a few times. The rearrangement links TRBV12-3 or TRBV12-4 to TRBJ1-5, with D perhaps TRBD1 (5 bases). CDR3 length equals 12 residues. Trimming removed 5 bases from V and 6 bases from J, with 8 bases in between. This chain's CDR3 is CASSRDAQPQHF. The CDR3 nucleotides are TGTGCCAGCAGTAGGGACGCTCAGCCCCAGCATTTT.

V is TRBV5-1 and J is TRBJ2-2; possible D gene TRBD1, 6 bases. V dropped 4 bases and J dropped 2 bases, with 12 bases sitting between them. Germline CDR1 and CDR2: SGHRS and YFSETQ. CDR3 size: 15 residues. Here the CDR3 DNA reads TGCGCCAGCAGCCCCTGGACAGAAAACACCGGGGAGCTGTTTTTT. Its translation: CASSPWTENTGELFF.

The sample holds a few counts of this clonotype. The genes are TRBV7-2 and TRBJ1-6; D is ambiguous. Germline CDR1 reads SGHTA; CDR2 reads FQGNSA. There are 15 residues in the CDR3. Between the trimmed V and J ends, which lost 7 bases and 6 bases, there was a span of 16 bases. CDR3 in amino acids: CASTQALGGNSPLHF. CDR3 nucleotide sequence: TGTGCCAGCACCCAGGCCCTCGGTGGTAATTCACCCCTCCACTTT.

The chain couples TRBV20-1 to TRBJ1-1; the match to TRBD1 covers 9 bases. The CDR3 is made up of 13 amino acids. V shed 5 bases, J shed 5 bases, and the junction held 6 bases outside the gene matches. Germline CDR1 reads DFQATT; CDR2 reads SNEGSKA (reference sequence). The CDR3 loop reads CSAPSDRGTEAFF. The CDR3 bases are TGCAGTGCTCCCTCAGACAGGGGGACTGAAGCTTTCTTT.

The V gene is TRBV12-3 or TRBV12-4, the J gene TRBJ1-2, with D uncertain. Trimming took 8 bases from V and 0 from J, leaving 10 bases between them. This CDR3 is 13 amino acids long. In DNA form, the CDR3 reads TGTGCCAGCGCCCCCCCCCCTAACTATGGCTACACCTTC. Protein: CASAPPPNYGYTF.

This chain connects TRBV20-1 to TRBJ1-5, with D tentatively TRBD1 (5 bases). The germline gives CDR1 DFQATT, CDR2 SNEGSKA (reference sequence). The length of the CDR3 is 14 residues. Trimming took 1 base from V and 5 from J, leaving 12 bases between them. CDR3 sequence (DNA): TGCAGTGCTAGAGCTGGGACTGGGCATCAGCCCCAGCATTTT. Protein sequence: CSARAGTGHQPQHF.

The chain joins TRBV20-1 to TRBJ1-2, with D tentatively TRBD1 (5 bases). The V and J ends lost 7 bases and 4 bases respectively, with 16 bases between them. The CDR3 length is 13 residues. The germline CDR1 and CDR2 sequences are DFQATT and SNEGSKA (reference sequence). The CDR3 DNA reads TGCAGTGGCGCGCTGCTGGGGGGCTATGGCTACACCTTC. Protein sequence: CSGALLGGYGYTF.

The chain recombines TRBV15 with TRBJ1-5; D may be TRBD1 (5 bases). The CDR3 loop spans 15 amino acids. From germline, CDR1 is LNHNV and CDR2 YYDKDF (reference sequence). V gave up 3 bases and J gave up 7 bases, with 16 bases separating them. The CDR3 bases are TGTGCCACCAGCAGTGCCCCCGAGGGGTTCCAGCCCCAGCATTTT. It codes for CATSSAPEGFQPQHF.